These 31 T cell receptor beta chains originate from one sample sequenced in a study of immune evolution from preneoplasia to lung adenocarcinoma. Libraries were prepared by immunoSEQ multiplex PCR; TCRdb keeps only in-frame clonotypes and omits some of them. Of thousands of clones listed, 70% to 80% are singletons. What was sequenced was FFPE atypical adenomatous hyperplasia tissue from the lung. Subset defined: atypical adenomatous hyperplasia (AAH), lung preneoplasia. All receptors derive from a donor aged 70 or over with lung adenocarcinoma. Some clones in this sample may be carry-over from other donors' samples.

This chain joins TRBV12-5 and TRBJ2-2; maybe TRBD1 (6 bases). Germline CDR1 and CDR2: LGHNT and FRNRAP. The CDR3 sequence is 13 residues long. The V end was cut by 7 bases, the J end by 6 bases, with 12 bases between. CDR3 in DNA: TGTGCTAGTGACCACAGGGTCCCCGGGGAGCTGTTTTTT. It encodes CASDHRVPGELFF.

The chain employs TRBV2 and TRBJ1-1; the D gene is possibly TRBD1 (5 bases). The V gene lost 6 bases and the J gene lost 6 bases, with 17 bases spanning the gap. CDR1 is SNHLY and CDR2 is FYNNEI in the germline V gene. The CDR3 is 14 amino acids. CDR3 region: CASSYGTVEAEAFF. For the CDR3, the DNA is TGTGCCAGCAGCTATGGGACTGTGGAGGCTGAAGCTTTCTTT.

The J gene is TRBJ1-1, the V gene TRBV4-1; tentatively, D is TRBD1 (5 bases). The V and J ends lost 4 bases and 1 base respectively, with 16 bases between them. This CDR3 comprises 16 residues. Per germline, CDR1 MGHRA and CDR2 YSYEKL. CDR3 DNA: TGCGCCAGCAGCCCCCGGTTGGGGGATCGGAACACTGAAGCTTTCTTT. Amino acid sequence: CASSPRLGDRNTEAFF.

This chain connects TRBV28 to TRBJ1-6, with 7 nucleotides matching TRBD1. J gave up 8 bases and V 2 bases, and 3 bases lay outside the gene matches. Germline lookup yields CDR1 MDHEN and CDR2 SYDVKM. This CDR3 has 14 residues. In DNA, the CDR3 is TGTGCCAGCAGTTTAGAACAGGGGCATTCACCCCTCCACTTT. As protein: CASSLEQGHSPLHF.

This clone came up a few times. This sequence joins TRBV7-2 and TRBJ2-3; 12 positions agree with TRBD2. This CDR3 is 18 amino acids long. The ends lost 1 base at V and 0 bases at J; junction bases unmatched: 5. CDR1 SGHTA and CDR2 FQGNSA come from the germline V gene. CDR3 DNA: TGTGCCAGCAGCTTAGACCTAGCGGGGGGGCATAGCACAGATACGCAGTATTTT. Translation gives CASSLDLAGGHSTDTQYF.

The chain recombines TRBV7-9 with TRBJ1-2; D unclear. CDR1 and CDR2 from the germline V gene are SEHNR and FQNEAQ (reference sequence). The CDR3 extends over 12 amino acids. V lost 4 bases to trimming and J lost 3 bases, with 6 bases between them. The CDR3 spells CASSYRDYGYTF. Written as DNA, the CDR3 is TGTGCCAGCAGCTACCGGGACTATGGCTACACCTTC.

The V call is TRBV11-3, the J call TRBJ2-3; tentative D call: TRBD2 (7 bases). Between the trimmed V and J ends, which lost 5 bases and 5 bases, there was a span of 17 bases. The germline gives CDR1 SGHNT, CDR2 YENEEA. This CDR3 has 15 residues. CDR3 DNA sequence: TGTGCCAGCAGCGAAGGGGGGGCGGAAGGAGATACGCAGTATTTT. This translates into CASSEGGAEGDTQYF. Full variable domain (missing parts from reference TRBV11-3 and TRBJ2-3): EAGVVQSPRYKIIEKKQPVAFWCNPISGHNTLYWYLQNLGQGPELLIRYENEEAVDDSQLPKDRFSAERLKGVDSTLKIQPAELGDSAVYLCASSEGGAEGDTQYFGPGTRLTVL.

This chain connects TRBV5-1 to TRBJ2-5; TRBD2 matches 9 bases. Germline assignment: CDR1 SGHRS and CDR2 YFSETQ. J was trimmed by 0 bases and V by 5 bases; bases with no gene match: 5. The CDR3 runs 15 residues. The CDR3 coding sequence is TGCGCCAGCAGGACTAGCGGTGGGTACCAAGAGACCCAGTACTTC. It translates to CASRTSGGYQETQYF.

The chain employs TRBV14 and TRBJ2-5, with D possibly matching TRBD2 (6 bases). Germline CDR1 reads SGHDN; CDR2 reads FVKESK. The CDR3 sequence is 14 residues long. The ends were cut back, 4 bases at V and 5 bases at J, with 14 bases in the middle. The CDR3 bases are TGTGCCAGCAGCCGAGAACTAGCCCGGGAGACCCAGTACTTC. As protein: CASSRELARETQYF.

The chain joins TRBV29-1 to TRBJ2-5; no reliable D call. The DNA end is more similar to TRBJ2-7, so the J call may be wrong. CDR1 and CDR2 from the germline V gene are SQVTM and ANQGSEA. CDR3 size: 12 residues. In DNA form, the CDR3 reads TGCAGCGTTGGATGTACCACCTACGAGCAGTACTTC. Its protein is CSVGCTTYEQYF.

The rearrangement links TRBV18 to TRBJ2-5, with 7 bases lining up with TRBD2. Losses at the gene ends were 5 bases for V and 3 bases for J; bases not matched to a gene: 3. This CDR3 has 13 amino acids. Germline-derived CDR1 and CDR2 are KGHSH and LQKENI. CDR3: CASSSGTKETQYF. CDR3 DNA sequence: TGTGCCAGCTCAAGCGGGACTAAAGAGACCCAGTACTTC.

In its sample, this clone was seen a few times. The chain couples TRBV9 to TRBJ2-7, with D maybe TRBD2 (5 bases). The CDR3 extends over 14 amino acids. Trimming pared 3 bases from V and 0 bases from J, leaving 10 bases between. Germline CDR1 is SGDLS and CDR2 is YYNGEE. CDR3: CASSASTSSYEQYF. The CDR3 DNA is TGTGCCAGCAGCGCCTCTACTAGCTCCTACGAGCAGTACTTC.

The chain uses TRBV2 and TRBJ2-7, with D unresolved. The CDR3 contains 14 residues. Deletions cut 8 bases from V and 2 bases from J, with 16 bases between. Germline CDR1 SNHLY, CDR2 FYNNEI. CDR3 region: CASEVGRITYEQYF. The CDR3 region has the DNA TGTGCCAGCGAGGTAGGACGGATAACCTACGAGCAGTACTTC.

The chain combines TRBV28 with TRBJ2-1; D is perhaps TRBD1 (6 bases). The CDR3 covers 15 residues. The V and J ends lost 8 bases and 0 bases respectively, with 14 bases between them. Germline V gives CDR1 MDHEN, CDR2 SYDVKM. The CDR3 DNA reads as TGTGCCAGCGGTGAAACAGGGAGCTCCTACAATGAGCAGTTCTTC. It specifies CASGETGSSYNEQFF.

This sequence joins TRBV4-2 and TRBJ2-7, with D maybe TRBD1 (6 bases). Germline-derived CDR1 and CDR2 are LGHNA and YNFKEQ. Trimming removed 0 bases at V and 0 bases at J, with 21 bases between. The CDR3 is 19 amino acids. This CDR3 is CASSQEAAYSTGNSYEQYF. CDR3 in DNA: TGTGCCAGCAGCCAAGAGGCAGCCTACTCAACAGGGAACTCCTACGAGCAGTACTTC.

J is TRBJ1-1 and V is TRBV5-1, with a tentative D call TRBD1 (5 bases). The CDR3 is 14 amino acids. V lost 5 bases and J lost 2, with 13 bases in between. Germline lookup yields CDR1 SGHRS and CDR2 YFSETQ. In nucleotides, the CDR3 is TGCGCCAGCAGGAATTTGGGGGGTAACACTGAAGCTTTCTTT. It is translated as CASRNLGGNTEAFF.

The gene calls are TRBV11-3 and TRBJ2-2, with D tentatively TRBD1 (6 bases). CDR3 length: 14 residues. Germline CDR1 and CDR2: SGHNT and YENEEA. V was pared by 1 base and J by 8 bases, with 11 bases between. CDR3 in amino acids: CASSLVGAVGELFF. The CDR3, as DNA: TGTGCCAGCAGCTTAGTGGGGGCAGTTGGGGAGCTGTTTTTT.

This clone occurred once. V is TRBV5-4 and J is TRBJ2-2; 8 bases match TRBD2. The CDR3 totals 15 residues. Trimming removed 5 bases from V and 1 base from J; junction bases left unmatched: 4. From germline, CDR1 is SGHNT and CDR2 YYREEE (reference sequence). The CDR3 here is CASSRGGRNTGELFF. CDR3 DNA: TGTGCCAGCAGTCGGGGGGGCCGGAACACCGGGGAGCTGTTTTTT.

The chain couples TRBV27 to TRBJ1-4, with D hard to call. Germline CDR1 and CDR2: MNHEY and SMNVEV (reference sequence). V was clipped by 6 bases and J by 7 bases, with 6 bases between them. This CDR3 is 11 amino acids long. CDR3 sequence reads: CASRSVEKLFF. CDR3 in DNA: TGTGCCAGCAGATCAGTTGAAAAACTGTTTTTT.

V gene TRBV19 combines with J gene TRBJ1-5; no firm D call. The CDR3 loop spans 14 amino acids. Trimming pared 2 bases from V and 6 bases from J, leaving 11 bases between. CDR1 is LNHDA, CDR2 SQIVND, per germline (reference sequence). The CDR3 nucleotides are TGTGCCAGTAGTATAAGGCAAGGCCTTCAGCCCCAGCATTTT. Protein: CASSIRQGLQPQHF.

The chain employs TRBV6-5 and TRBJ1-1; TRBD1 matches 9 bases. The CDR3 is made up of 15 amino acids. CDR1 and CDR2 from the germline V gene are MNHEY and SVGAGI. V was clipped by 6 bases and J by 4 bases; unmatched bases: 9. CDR3 DNA: TGTGCCAGCAGGCGACAGGGGGAGGGAGGCACTGAAGCTTTCTTT. The encoded protein is CASRRQGEGGTEAFF.

The chain combines TRBV2 with TRBJ1-2; D is unresolved. There are 12 residues in the CDR3. V lost 6 bases and J lost 4, with 9 bases in between. The germline gives CDR1 SNHLY, CDR2 FYNNEI. Written as DNA, the CDR3 is TGTGCCAGCAGAGGTATCGGCTATGGCTACACCTTC. Protein: CASRGIGYGYTF.

The rearrangement uses TRBV20-1 and TRBJ1-1, with D uncertain. CDR1 and CDR2 from the germline V gene are DFQATT and SNEGSKA (reference sequence). The CDR3 length is 11 residues. The ends were cut back, 7 bases at V and 2 bases at J, with 8 bases in the middle. The CDR3 reads CSVLVNTEAFF. CDR3 DNA: TGCAGTGTCCTGGTAAACACTGAAGCTTTCTTT.

V is TRBV25-1 and J is TRBJ1-1, with D unclear. The V gene's germline CDR1 is MGHDK and CDR2 SYGVNS. The V end lost 3 bases, the J end lost 3 bases, and 8 bases lay between the germline ends. The CDR3 has 13 residues. In DNA, the CDR3 is TGTGCCAGCAGTGATGACATCGACACTGAAGCTTTCTTT. This translates into CASSDDIDTEAFF.

The chain is built from TRBV2 and TRBJ1-2; no firm D call. This CDR3 has 13 residues. V was pared by 5 bases and J by 7 bases, with 14 bases between. Germline assignment: CDR1 SNHLY and CDR2 FYNNEI. This chain's CDR3 is CASSPETRRGYTF. The CDR3 DNA reads as TGTGCCAGCAGTCCAGAAACACGGCGTGGCTACACCTTC.

CDR3 loop: CASSPSRLAGTDTQYF. The DNA of the CDR3 is TGCGCCAGCAGCCCCTCGCGACTAGCGGGCACAGATACGCAGTATTTT. The J gene is TRBJ2-3, the V gene TRBV5-1; 9 bases match TRBD2. J gave up 1 base and V 4 bases, and 7 bases lay outside the gene matches. Germline CDR1 and CDR2: SGHRS and YFSETQ. The CDR3 runs to 16 residues.

The J gene is TRBJ1-2, the V gene TRBV10-2, with D uncertain. Germline loops: CDR1 WSHSY, CDR2 SAAADI. Trimming left V 10 bases short and J 4 bases short, with 13 bases between. This CDR3 region has 12 residues. The CDR3 protein is CATRLDAYGYTF. The CDR3 DNA follows: TGCGCCACCAGGTTGGATGCCTATGGCTACACCTTC.

This chain links TRBV15 with TRBJ1-1; D remains unclear. The CDR3 runs to 14 residues. V dropped 3 bases and J dropped 1 base, with 9 bases sitting between them. Germline V gives CDR1 LNHNV, CDR2 YYDKDF (reference sequence). CDR3 nucleotide sequence: TGTGCCACCAGCAGCCCCCAAGGGAACACTGAAGCTTTCTTT. Amino acids: CATSSPQGNTEAFF.

The chain has TRBV30 and TRBJ2-5; D may match TRBD1 or TRBD2 (5 bases each). The CDR3 sequence is 15 residues long. V dropped 0 bases and J dropped 3 bases, with 14 bases sitting between them. Germline CDR1 is GTSNPN and CDR2 is SVGIG (reference sequence). In DNA form, the CDR3 reads TGTGCCTGGAGTGTAGGAGGACAAAATAAAGAGACCCAGTACTTC. Translating gives CAWSVGGQNKETQYF.

The chain has TRBV4-2 and TRBJ2-6, with no clear D. Trimming left V 1 base short and J 0 bases short, with 10 bases between. There are 17 residues in the CDR3. Germline assignment: CDR1 LGHNA and CDR2 YNFKEQ. The CDR3 spells CASSQVAESSGANVLTF. For the CDR3, the DNA is TGTGCCAGCAGCCAAGTGGCGGAGAGCTCTGGGGCCAACGTCCTGACTTTC.

The rearrangement joins TRBV11-2 to TRBJ1-1; D is uncertain. The CDR3 is 14 residues long. Between the trimmed V and J ends, which lost 5 bases and 1 base, there was a span of 11 bases. Germline V CDR1 and CDR2: SGHAT, FQNNGV. For the CDR3, the DNA is TGTGCCAGCAGCCCCAGGACCGGGAACACTGAAGCTTTCTTT. Residues: CASSPRTGNTEAFF.